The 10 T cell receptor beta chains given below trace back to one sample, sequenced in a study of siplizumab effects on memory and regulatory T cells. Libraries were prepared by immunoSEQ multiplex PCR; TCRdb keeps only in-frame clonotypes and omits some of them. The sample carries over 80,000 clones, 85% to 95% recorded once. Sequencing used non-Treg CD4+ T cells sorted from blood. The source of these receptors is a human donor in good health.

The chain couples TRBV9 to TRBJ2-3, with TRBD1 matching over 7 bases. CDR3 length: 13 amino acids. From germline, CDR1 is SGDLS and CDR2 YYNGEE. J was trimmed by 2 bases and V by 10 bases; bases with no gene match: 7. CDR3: CASGTASTDTQYF. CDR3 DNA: TGTGCCTCGGGGACAGCCTCCACAGATACGCAGTATTTT.

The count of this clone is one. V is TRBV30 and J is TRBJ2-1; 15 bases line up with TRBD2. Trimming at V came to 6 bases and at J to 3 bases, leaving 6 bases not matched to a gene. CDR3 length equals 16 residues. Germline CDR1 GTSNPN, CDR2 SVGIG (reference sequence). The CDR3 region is CACRTSGRASYNEQFF. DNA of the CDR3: TGTGCCTGTAGGACTAGCGGGAGGGCCAGCTACAATGAGCAGTTCTTC.

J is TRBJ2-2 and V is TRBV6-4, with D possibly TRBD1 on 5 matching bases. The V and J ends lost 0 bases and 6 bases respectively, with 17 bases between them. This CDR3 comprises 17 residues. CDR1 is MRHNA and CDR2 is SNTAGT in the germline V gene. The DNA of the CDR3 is TGTGCCAGCAGTGACTCCGGATGGGGCGCTAACCCCGGGGAGCTGTTTTTT. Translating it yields CASSDSGWGANPGELFF.

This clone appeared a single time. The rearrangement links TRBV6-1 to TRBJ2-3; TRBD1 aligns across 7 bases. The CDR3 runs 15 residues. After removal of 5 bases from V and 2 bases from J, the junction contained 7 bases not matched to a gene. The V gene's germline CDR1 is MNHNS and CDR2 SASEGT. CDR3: CASSPRTGITDTQYF. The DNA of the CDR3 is TGTGCCAGCAGTCCTCGGACAGGAATCACAGATACGCAGTATTTT.

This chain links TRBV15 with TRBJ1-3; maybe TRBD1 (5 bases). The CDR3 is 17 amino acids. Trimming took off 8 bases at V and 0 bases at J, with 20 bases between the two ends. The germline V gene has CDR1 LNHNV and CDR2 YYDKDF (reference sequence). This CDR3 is CATQKGAFTDSGNTIYF. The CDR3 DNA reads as TGTGCCACCCAAAAAGGGGCCTTTACCGACTCTGGAAACACCATATATTTT.

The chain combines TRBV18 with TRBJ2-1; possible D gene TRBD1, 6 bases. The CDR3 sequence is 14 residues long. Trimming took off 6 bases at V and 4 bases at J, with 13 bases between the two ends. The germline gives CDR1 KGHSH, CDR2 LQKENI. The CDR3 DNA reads TGTGCCAGCTCGCCCTCGGACAGATACAATGAGCAGTTCTTC. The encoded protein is CASSPSDRYNEQFF.

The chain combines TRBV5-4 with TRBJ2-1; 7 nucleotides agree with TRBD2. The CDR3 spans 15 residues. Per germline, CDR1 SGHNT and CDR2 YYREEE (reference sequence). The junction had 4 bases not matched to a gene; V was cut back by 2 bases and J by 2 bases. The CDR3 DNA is TGTGCCAGCAGCTTTGGACGGGAGGCCTACAATGAGCAGTTCTTC. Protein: CASSFGREAYNEQFF.

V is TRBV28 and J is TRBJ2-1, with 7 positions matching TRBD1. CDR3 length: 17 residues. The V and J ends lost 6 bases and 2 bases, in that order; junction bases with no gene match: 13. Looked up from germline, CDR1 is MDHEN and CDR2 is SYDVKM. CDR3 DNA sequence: TGTGCCAGCAGACCAAGTGTAGGGACAGTCACCTACAATGAGCAGTTCTTC. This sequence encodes CASRPSVGTVTYNEQFF.

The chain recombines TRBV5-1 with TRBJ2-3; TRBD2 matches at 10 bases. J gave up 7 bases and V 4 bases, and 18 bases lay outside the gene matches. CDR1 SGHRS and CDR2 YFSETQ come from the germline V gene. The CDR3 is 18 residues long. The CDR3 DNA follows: TGCGCCAGCAGCGAAAACCCTGGGTTCCAGCGGGAGGGTTATACGCAGTATTTT. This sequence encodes CASSENPGFQREGYTQYF.

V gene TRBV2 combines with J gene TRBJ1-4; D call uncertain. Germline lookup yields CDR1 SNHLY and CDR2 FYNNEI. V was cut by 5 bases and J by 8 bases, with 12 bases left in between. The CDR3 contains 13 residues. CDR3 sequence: CASSYIPGEKLFF. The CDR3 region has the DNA TGTGCCAGCAGTTACATACCGGGCGAAAAACTGTTTTTT.